Below, 14 T cell receptor beta chains from the same sample are listed, as sequenced in a study of blood T cell repertoires in COVID-19. Profiled with immunoSEQ multiplex PCR; TCRdb holds only in-frame clones, not every one. The repertoire holds about 670,000 clones, with about nine tenths as singletons. Sequenced: peripheral blood. The receptor set was obtained from a woman younger than 35 with acute or convalescent COVID-19.

This CDR3 reads CATSRISGADVYYGYTF. The CDR3 DNA reads TGTGCCACCAGCAGGATCTCTGGGGCGGACGTATACTATGGCTACACCTTC. The chain links TRBV15 to TRBJ1-2, with a possible D match to TRBD1 (5 bases). There are 17 residues in the CDR3. V lost 3 bases, J lost 3 bases, and 20 bases lay in between. Germline V gives CDR1 LNHNV, CDR2 YYDKDF (reference sequence).

The chain uses TRBV4-1 and TRBJ1-2, with TRBD1 as a possible D gene (5 bases). Trimming removed 2 bases at V and 6 bases at J, with 10 bases between. Germline V gene sequence: CDR1 MGHRA, CDR2 YSYEKL. This CDR3 is built from 13 residues. In DNA, the CDR3 is TGCGCCAGCAGCCAAACAGGTAGTGATGGCTACACCTTC. Translating gives CASSQTGSDGYTF.

This clone was seen just once. The rearrangement links TRBV19 to TRBJ1-2; 8 bases are shared with TRBD1. Germline V CDR1 and CDR2: LNHDA, SQIVND (reference sequence). The CDR3 has 16 amino acids. With V trimmed by 4 bases and J by 8 bases, 15 bases remained unmatched. CDR3 coding DNA: TGTGCCAGTAGTACCACAAGCGGGACAGGAATTAGAGGCTACACCTTC. Translated, it gives CASSTTSGTGIRGYTF. Complete variable domain (other parts from reference TRBV19 and TRBJ1-2): DGGITQSPKYLFRKEGQNVTLSCEQNLNHDAMYWYRQDPGQGLRLIYYSQIVNDFQKGDIAEGYSVSREKKESFPLTVTSAQKNPTAFYLCASSTTSGTGIRGYTFGSGTRLTVV.

The chain is built from TRBV19 and TRBJ1-2; possibly TRBD1 for D (5 bases). V was shortened by 3 bases and J by 3 bases, with 14 bases between the two germline ends. CDR1 and CDR2 from the germline V gene are LNHDA and SQIVND (reference sequence). The length of the CDR3 is 15 residues. CDR3 nucleotide sequence: TGTGCCAGTAGTATTTATCAGGGACTAGACTATGGCTACACCTTC. Translating gives CASSIYQGLDYGYTF. The whole variable domain, filled in from reference TRBV19 and TRBJ1-2, reads DGGITQSPKYLFRKEGQNVTLSCEQNLNHDAMYWYRQDPGQGLRLIYYSQIVNDFQKGDIAEGYSVSREKKESFPLTVTSAQKNPTAFYLCASSIYQGLDYGYTFGSGTRLTVV.

The chain carries TRBV5-6 and TRBJ1-2; 8 bases agree with TRBD1. The germline gives CDR1 SGHDT, CDR2 YYEEEE. With 2 bases clipped from V and 7 bases from J, the junction kept 4 bases outside the gene matches. The CDR3 covers 13 residues. The CDR3 coding sequence is TGTGCCAGCAGCTTTCCGGACAGGGCTGGCTACACCTTC. Its translation is CASSFPDRAGYTF.

The chain has TRBV27 and TRBJ2-7; the match to TRBD1 covers 7 bases. Trimming took 3 bases from V and 3 from J; bases not matched to a gene: 11. Germline loops: CDR1 MNHEY, CDR2 SMNVEV (reference sequence). CDR3 length: 16 amino acids. The CDR3 nucleotides read TGTGCCAGCAGTTTCTCCCCGGGACAGCCCATCTACGAGCAGTACTTC. This sequence encodes CASSFSPGQPIYEQYF.

Only a few counts were recorded for this clone. V and J are TRBV21-1 and TRBJ1-6; the DNA was not used to check the table's D call, TRBD1. TRBV21-1 is an annotated pseudogene. The CDR3 contains 16 residues. The CDR3 loop is CASSKALTGYPWPLHF. In DNA, the CDR3 is TGTGCCAGCAGCAAAGCGCTCACAGGGTATCCTTGGCCCCTCCACTTT.

The gene calls are TRBV9 and TRBJ2-1; D is undetermined. Germline loops: CDR1 SGDLS, CDR2 YYNGEE. CDR3 length: 14 residues. Deletions cut 1 base from V and 5 bases from J, with 10 bases between. The CDR3 nucleotides are TGTGCCAGCAGCGTACGTCAAGGAGACAATGAGCAGTTCTTC. Its protein is CASSVRQGDNEQFF.

The rearrangement links TRBV4-1 to TRBJ2-1, with a possible D match to TRBD2 (5 bases). Germline loops: CDR1 MGHRA, CDR2 YSYEKL. This CDR3 region has 13 residues. V was trimmed by 1 base and J by 6 bases, leaving 7 bases between them. This CDR3 is CASSQAGSNEQFF. CDR3 nucleotides: TGCGCCAGCAGCCAAGCGGGGAGCAATGAGCAGTTCTTC.

This clone showed up just once. The chain couples TRBV5-1 to TRBJ2-7; 9 bases map to TRBD2. The CDR3 contains 15 residues. Germline CDR1 SGHRS, CDR2 YFSETQ. V lost 6 bases and J lost 2; bases outside the gene matches: 9. The CDR3 bases are TGCGCCAGCAAGGAGAGCGGGGGGATAGCCTACGAGCAGTACTTC. Residues: CASKESGGIAYEQYF.

The chain carries TRBV12-5 and TRBJ1-1, with TRBD1 as a possible D gene (5 bases). The germline V gene has CDR1 LGHNT and CDR2 FRNRAP. The CDR3 covers 16 residues. Trimming stripped 4 bases from V and 1 base from J, with 16 bases between. The DNA for the CDR3 is TGTGCTAGTGGTTCTTCCAGGGTACGGAAGAACACTGAAGCTTTCTTT. Encoded protein: CASGSSRVRKNTEAFF.

This chain links TRBV6-1 with TRBJ2-7; perhaps TRBD2 as D (6 bases). Germline CDR1 is MNHNS and CDR2 is SASEGT. The CDR3 loop spans 13 amino acids. V dropped 6 bases and J dropped 2 bases, with 11 bases sitting between them. The CDR3 DNA is TGTGCCAGCAGCCCGCGGGGAACCTACGAGCAGTACTTC. It translates to CASSPRGTYEQYF.

V is TRBV5-5 and J is TRBJ1-6, with 8 nucleotides matching TRBD1. CDR1 is SGHKS, CDR2 YYEKEE, per germline (reference sequence). Unmatched junction bases numbered 8, after V lost 3 bases and J lost 6 bases. The CDR3 is 16 amino acids. CDR3: CASSSAGDRTNSPLHF. The CDR3 DNA follows: TGTGCCAGCAGCTCCGCAGGGGACAGGACTAATTCACCCCTCCACTTT.

This clone was picked up one time. The chain couples TRBV7-8 to TRBJ1-1, with 7 bases that match TRBD1. Germline V lookup: CDR1 SGHVS, CDR2 FQNEAQ. Trimming took 5 bases from V and 3 from J; bases not matched to a gene: 15. The CDR3 contains 17 residues. The CDR3 sequence: CASSLSDREVMDTEAFF. In DNA form, the CDR3 reads TGTGCCAGCAGCCTATCTGACAGGGAGGTAATGGACACTGAAGCTTTCTTT.